This is a list of T cell receptor beta chains from one sample in a study of shared clonotypes between healthy human individuals. Sequencing was performed with immunoSEQ multiplex PCR; in TCRdb, only in-frame clones are kept and a portion is missing. This table has 730,000 or so clones, about two thirds appearing once. Sequenced input: memory CD4+ T cells sorted from blood. The origin of the receptors is a woman aged 30 to 39 in good health. Each CDR3 is given with its conserved first and last residue. Each record gives: V gene, D gene, clone size, J gene, CDR3 protein. D genes are given only for firm matches. Not every row has a clone size; where given, it reads once, few, many or a size class.

V: TRBV28
D: .
size: once
J: TRBJ2-2
CDR3: CASSTGGETGELFF

V: TRBV27
D: TRBD1
size: .
J: TRBJ1-5
CDR3: CASSSTGRRNQPQHF

V: TRBV4-2
D: .
size: .
J: TRBJ1-3
CDR3: CASSPLGGTGDRSSGNTIYF

V: TRBV7-9
D: .
size: .
J: TRBJ1-5
CDR3: CASGAGASNQPQHF

V: TRBV6-6
D: TRBD2
size: .
J: TRBJ2-1
CDR3: CASSTGTSGRYEQFF

V: TRBV7-2
D: TRBD2
size: .
J: TRBJ2-2
CDR3: CASSESPLNSGSVTGELFF

V: TRBV27
D: .
size: .
J: TRBJ1-2
CDR3: CASSSTGQVRNYGYTF

V: TRBV15
D: .
size: .
J: TRBJ2-1
CDR3: CATSRDLGMGNEQFF

V: TRBV5-1
D: TRBD1
size: once
J: TRBJ1-4
CDR3: CASSRGTGGDEKLFF

V: TRBV11-2
D: .
size: few
J: TRBJ1-2
CDR3: CASSLDGHGTMGYTF

V: TRBV4-1
D: TRBD2
size: once
J: TRBJ2-1
CDR3: CASRRAGGPYEQFF

V: TRBV5-4
D: .
size: .
J: TRBJ2-7
CDR3: CASSLAASGAFYEQYF

V: TRBV2
D: TRBD2
size: many
J: TRBJ2-7
CDR3: CASSEVLRTSGRLHF

V: TRBV11-2
D: TRBD1
size: many
J: TRBJ1-1
CDR3: CASSSRTGVGTEAFF

V: TRBV27
D: TRBD1
size: .
J: TRBJ1-4
CDR3: CASSGQGSHEKLFF

V: TRBV7-2
D: TRBD1
size: .
J: TRBJ2-3
CDR3: CASSLGGQGAGDTQYF

V: TRBV7-9
D: TRBD1
size: once
J: TRBJ1-1
CDR3: CASSHYRQGPTEAFF

V: TRBV18
D: TRBD2
size: .
J: TRBJ2-7
CDR3: CASSPRREGSYEQYF

V: TRBV4-2
D: .
size: .
J: TRBJ1-4
CDR3: CASSQEPQAEVLFF

V: TRBV5-1
D: TRBD1
size: once
J: TRBJ2-7
CDR3: CASRWTTGQGYEQYF

V: TRBV28
D: .
size: few
J: TRBJ2-1
CDR3: CASSLAGRITNEQFF

V: TRBV27
D: .
size: .
J: TRBJ1-5
CDR3: CASSPHTTSWEQPQHF

V: TRBV27
D: TRBD2
size: .
J: TRBJ2-7
CDR3: CASRPLAGGDEQYF

V: TRBV29-1
D: .
size: once
J: TRBJ2-7
CDR3: CSGGTGGYEQYF

V: TRBV7-8
D: .
size: .
J: TRBJ2-1
CDR3: CASSLARLNNRNNEQFF

V: TRBV19
D: TRBD1
size: .
J: TRBJ2-7
CDR3: CARQGGSNSLLEQYF

V: TRBV28
D: .
size: .
J: TRBJ1-5
CDR3: CASRSVTGPGLYSNQPQHF

V: TRBV28
D: .
size: .
J: TRBJ1-5
CDR3: CASSLAYPGVNQPQHF